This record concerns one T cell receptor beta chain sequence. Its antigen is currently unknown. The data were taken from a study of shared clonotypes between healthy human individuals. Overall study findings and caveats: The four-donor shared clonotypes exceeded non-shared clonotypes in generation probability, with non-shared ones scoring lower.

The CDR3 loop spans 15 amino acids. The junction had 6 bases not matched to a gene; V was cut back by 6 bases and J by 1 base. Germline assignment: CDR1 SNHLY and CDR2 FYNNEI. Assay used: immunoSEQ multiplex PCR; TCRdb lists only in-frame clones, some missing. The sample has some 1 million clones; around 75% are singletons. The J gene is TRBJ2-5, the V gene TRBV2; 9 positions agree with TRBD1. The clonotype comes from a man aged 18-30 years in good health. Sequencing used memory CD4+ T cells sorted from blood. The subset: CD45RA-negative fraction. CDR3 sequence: CASSGGQGLQETQYF. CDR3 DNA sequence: TGTGCCAGCAGCGGCGGACAGGGGCTCCAAGAGACCCAGTACTTC.